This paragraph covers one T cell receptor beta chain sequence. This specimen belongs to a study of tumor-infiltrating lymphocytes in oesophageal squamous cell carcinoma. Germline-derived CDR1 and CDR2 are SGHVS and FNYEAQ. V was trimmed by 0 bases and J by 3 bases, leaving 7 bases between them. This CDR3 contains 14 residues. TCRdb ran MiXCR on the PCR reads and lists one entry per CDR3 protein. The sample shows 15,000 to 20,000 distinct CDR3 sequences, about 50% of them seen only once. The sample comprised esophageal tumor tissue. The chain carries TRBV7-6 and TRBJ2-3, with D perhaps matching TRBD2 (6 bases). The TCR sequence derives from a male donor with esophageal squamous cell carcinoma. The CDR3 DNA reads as TGTGCCAGCAGCTTAGCTAGCGGTACAGATACGCAGTATTTT. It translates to CASSLASGTDTQYF. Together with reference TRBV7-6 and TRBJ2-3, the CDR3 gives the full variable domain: GAGVSQSPRYKVTKRGQDVALRCDPISGHVSLYWYRQALGQGPEFLTYFNYEAQQDKSGLPNDRFSAERPEGSISTLTIQRTEQRDSAMYRCASSLASGTDTQYFGPGTRLTVL.